This TCR beta chain was recovered during a study of T cells expressing NK-cell markers. Study observations and caveats: About six donors showed dominant NKG2C+ clonotypes comprising about 1.0-7.0% of their CD8+ T cells. The study found these clonotypes also leading the CD3+CD56-NKG2C+ fraction in a few donors.

TCRdb reprocessed the 5' RACE reads, with one entry per CDR3 protein and no DNA. This sample's table reports hundreds of thousands of distinct CDR3 sequences. Concerning this clonotype: Its antigen is unidentified.

This CDR3 is 15 amino acids long. CDR1 is SGHDT, CDR2 YYEEEE, per germline. The specimen sequenced was blood T cells: a sorted CD56 or NKG2C T cell subset, CD4+ or CD8+ T cells, or bulk PBMC T cells (not recorded which). The chain has TRBV5-6 and TRBJ1-1. The TCR was taken from a man between 18 and 29 years old in good health. CDR3 sequence reads: CASSSFLSQNTEAFF.